This TCR beta chain appears in the sequencing data of a study of molecular identifiers for immune sequencing clone quantification. For the study at large: Five portions were made in replicates from RNA of roughly 20,000 or 100,000 naive CD8 cells, and four underwent sequencing. Study observations and caveats: Clones that exceeded 20 RNA copies held over 98% of effector molecules, yet under 1% in naive cells.

V was pared by 4 bases and J by 5 bases, with 7 bases of the junction left unmatched. The CDR3 is made up of 15 amino acids. CDR1 and CDR2 from the germline V gene are SEHNR and FQNEAQ (reference sequence). Sorted naive CD8 T cells, roughly 19,000 to 1,100,000, were sequenced from 10%, 30% or 50% RNA. Each CDR3 protein is one row after TCRdb ran MiXCR on the PCR reads. The sample shows some 590,000 distinct CDR3 sequences, roughly 23% of them seen only once. This clonotype appeared a few times. Antigen unknown. The chain employs TRBV7-9 and TRBJ2-5, with TRBD2 matching 10 bases. What was sequenced was naive CD8+ T cells from blood, with Jurkat cell RNA spiked in. As for subset: FACS-sorted CD8+CD4-CCR7+CD45RA+ naive T cells. The sequence came from a human donor in good health. Some libraries in this study had Jurkat cell RNA spiked in. The CDR3 reads CASSSASGSWETQYF. The CDR3 DNA follows: TGTGCCAGCAGCTCAGCTAGCGGGAGTTGGGAGACCCAGTACTTC.